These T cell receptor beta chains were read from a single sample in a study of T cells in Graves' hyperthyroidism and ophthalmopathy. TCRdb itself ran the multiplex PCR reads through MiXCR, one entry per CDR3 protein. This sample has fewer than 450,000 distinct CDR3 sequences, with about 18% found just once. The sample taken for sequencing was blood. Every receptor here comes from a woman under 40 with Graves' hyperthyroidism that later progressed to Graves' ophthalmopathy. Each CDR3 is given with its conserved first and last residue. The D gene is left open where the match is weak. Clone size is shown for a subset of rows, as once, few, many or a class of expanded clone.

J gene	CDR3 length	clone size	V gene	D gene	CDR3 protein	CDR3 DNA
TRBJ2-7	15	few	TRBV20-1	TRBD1	CSARDRRAGGYEQYF	TGCAGTGCTAGAGATCGTCGGGCAGGGGGATACGAGCAGTACTTC
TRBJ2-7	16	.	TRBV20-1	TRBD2	CSARAGSGRIHYEQYF	TGCAGTGCTAGGGCCGGGAGCGGGAGGATTCACTACGAGCAGTACTTC
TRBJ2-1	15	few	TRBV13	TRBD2	CASGPTSGGFNEQFF	TGTGCCAGCGGGCCCACTAGCGGGGGGTTCAATGAGCAGTTCTTC
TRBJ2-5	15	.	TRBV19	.	CASSIRGFTAETQYF	TGTGCCAGTAGTATCCGAGGGTTTACGGCAGAGACCCAGTACTTC
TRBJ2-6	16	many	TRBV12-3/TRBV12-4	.	CASRGLGTSGASVLTF	TGTGCCAGCAGGGGCCTCGGTACCTCTGGGGCCAGCGTCCTGACTTTC
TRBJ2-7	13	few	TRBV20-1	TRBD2	CSARYSGNYEQYF	TGCAGTGCTAGATATAGCGGGAACTACGAGCAGTACTTC
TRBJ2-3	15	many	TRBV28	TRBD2	CASGIAGAGTDTQYF	TGTGCCAGCGGGATAGCGGGGGCCGGCACAGATACGCAGTATTTT
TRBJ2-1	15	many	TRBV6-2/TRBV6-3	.	CASSYTGAVFGEQFF	TGTGCCAGCAGTTATACGGGGGCAGTTTTTGGTGAGCAGTTCTTC
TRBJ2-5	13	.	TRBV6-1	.	CASSSTGLGTQYF	TGTGCCAGCAGTTCCACAGGGCTTGGGACCCAGTACTTC
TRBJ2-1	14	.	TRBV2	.	CASSEPDSHNEQFF	TGTGCCAGCAGTGAACCGGACAGTCACAATGAGCAGTTCTTC
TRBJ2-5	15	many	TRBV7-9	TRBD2	CASSSRLAGDETQYF	TGTGCCAGCAGCTCCCGACTAGCGGGGGATGAGACCCAGTACTTC
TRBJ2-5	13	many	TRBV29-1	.	CSGAREVQETQYF	TGCAGCGGTGCTCGAGAAGTCCAAGAGACCCAGTACTTC
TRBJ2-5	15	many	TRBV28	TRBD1	CASSLGGAGPETQYF	TGTGCCAGCAGCTTAGGGGGCGCCGGTCCAGAGACCCAGTACTTC
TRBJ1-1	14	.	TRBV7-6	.	CASRLRAGHNEAFF	TGTGCCAGCAGACTTAGAGCTGGCCACAATGAAGCTTTCTTT
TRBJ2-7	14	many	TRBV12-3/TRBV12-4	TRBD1	CASSLKDRGREQYF	TGTGCCAGCAGTTTGAAGGACAGGGGGAGAGAGCAGTACTTC
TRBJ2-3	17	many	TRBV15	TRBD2	CATSRDLDLAGTDTQYF	TGTGCCACCAGCAGAGATCTCGATCTAGCGGGCACAGATACGCAGTATTTT
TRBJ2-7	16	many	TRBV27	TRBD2	CASSQRIAGGPDEQYF	TGTGCCAGCAGTCAACGTATAGCGGGAGGGCCGGACGAGCAGTACTTC
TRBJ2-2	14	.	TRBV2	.	CASTAMGRTGELFF	TGTGCCAGCACTGCTATGGGCAGGACCGGGGAGCTGTTTTTT
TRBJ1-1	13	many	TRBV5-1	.	CASSATGNTEAFF	TGCGCCAGCAGCGCTACAGGGAACACTGAAGCTTTCTTT
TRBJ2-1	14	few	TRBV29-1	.	CSVVGAGLINEQFF	TGCAGCGTTGTGGGGGCTGGACTGATTAATGAGCAGTTCTTC
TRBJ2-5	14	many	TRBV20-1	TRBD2	CSARDGGGVETQYF	TGCAGTGCTAGAGATGGGGGGGGGGTGGAGACCCAGTACTTC
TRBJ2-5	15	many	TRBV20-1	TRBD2	CSARDLLAVQETQYF	TGCAGTGCTAGAGATCTGCTAGCGGTCCAAGAGACCCAGTACTTC
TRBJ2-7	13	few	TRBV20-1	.	CSARDYATYEQYF	TGCAGTGCTAGAGACTACGCAACCTACGAGCAGTACTTC
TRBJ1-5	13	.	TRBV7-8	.	CASSLEGYEPRHF	TGTGCCAGCAGCTTAGAGGGATATGAGCCCCGGCATTTT
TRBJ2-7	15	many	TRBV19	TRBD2	CASQTSGGASYEQYF	TGTGCCAGCCAGACTAGCGGGGGGGCCTCCTACGAGCAGTACTTC
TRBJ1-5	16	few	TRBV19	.	CASSIFAGVSNQPQHF	TGTGCCAGTAGTATATTCGCAGGGGTAAGCAATCAGCCCCAGCATTTT
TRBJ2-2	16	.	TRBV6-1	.	CASSLLGGQNTGELFF	TGTGCCAGCAGCCTGTTGGGGGGGCAGAACACCGGGGAGCTGTTTTTT
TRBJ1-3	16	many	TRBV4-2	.	CASSQDRSRSGNTIYF	TGTGCCAGCAGCCAAGATCGGTCTCGCTCTGGAAACACCATATATTTT
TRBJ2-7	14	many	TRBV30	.	CAWRKTGGSYEQYF	TGTGCCTGGAGAAAAACTGGGGGGTCCTACGAGCAGTACTTC
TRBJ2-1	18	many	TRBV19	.	CASSISLGTREAYNEQFF	TGTGCCAGTAGTATATCACTAGGCACGAGAGAGGCCTACAATGAGCAGTTCTTC
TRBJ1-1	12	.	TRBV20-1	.	CSARDLSTEAFF	TGCAGTGCTAGAGACCTGTCCACTGAAGCTTTCTTT
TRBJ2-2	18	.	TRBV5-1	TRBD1	CVSSLASDREFGTGELFF	TGCGTCAGCAGCTTGGCCTCCGACAGGGAATTTGGCACCGGGGAGCTGTTTTTT
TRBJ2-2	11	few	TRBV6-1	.	CASNTPGELFF	TGTGCCAGCAATACCCCCGGGGAGCTGTTTTTT
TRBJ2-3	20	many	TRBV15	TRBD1	CATSTSRIFPGQLSTDTQYF	TGTGCCACCAGCACCTCCCGCATCTTCCCGGGACAGCTGAGCACAGATACGCAGTATTTT
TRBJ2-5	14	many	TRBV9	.	CASNKRGGRETQYF	TGTGCCAGCAACAAAAGGGGAGGCAGAGAGACCCAGTACTTC
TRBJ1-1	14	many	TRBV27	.	CASSWSPHNTEAFF	TGTGCCAGCAGTTGGTCGCCCCATAACACTGAAGCTTTCTTT
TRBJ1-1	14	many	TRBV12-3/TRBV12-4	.	CASRNHPGEAEAFF	TGTGCCAGCAGGAATCATCCGGGGGAGGCTGAAGCTTTCTTT
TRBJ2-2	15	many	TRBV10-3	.	CAISLDLTNTGELFF	TGTGCCATCAGTTTGGACCTAACGAACACCGGGGAGCTGTTTTTT
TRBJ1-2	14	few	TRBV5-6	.	CASSRPGVYYGYTF	TGTGCCAGCAGCCGCCCGGGAGTCTACTATGGCTACACCTTC
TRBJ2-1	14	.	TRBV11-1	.	CASSLAGFYNEQFF	TGTGCCAGCAGCCTAGCAGGGTTTTACAATGAGCAGTTCTTC
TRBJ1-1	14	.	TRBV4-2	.	CASSQVVVNTEAFF	TGTGCCAGCAGCCAAGTGGTGGTGAACACTGAAGCTTTCTTT
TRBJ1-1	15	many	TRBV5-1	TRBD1	CASSVRDREHPEAFF	TGCGCCAGCAGCGTCCGGGACAGGGAACATCCTGAAGCTTTCTTT
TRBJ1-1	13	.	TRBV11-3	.	CASSYQGSTEAFF	TGTGCCAGCAGTTATCAGGGTAGCACTGAAGCTTTCTTT
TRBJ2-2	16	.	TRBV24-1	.	CATSDVDTFNTGELFF	TGTGCCACCAGTGATGTGGACACCTTCAACACCGGGGAGCTGTTTTTT
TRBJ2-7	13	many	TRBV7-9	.	CASSRGVEGEQYF	TGTGCCAGCAGCCGAGGGGTAGAGGGCGAGCAGTACTTC
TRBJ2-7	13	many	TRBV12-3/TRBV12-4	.	CASSLSIVDEQYF	TGTGCCAGCAGCCTCTCTATAGTAGACGAGCAGTACTTC
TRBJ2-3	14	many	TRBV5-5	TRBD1	CASSTGTGRDTQYF	TGTGCCAGCAGCACCGGGACAGGGAGAGATACGCAGTATTTT
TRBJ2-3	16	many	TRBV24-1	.	CATSDFGGGSTDTQYF	TGTGCCACCAGTGATTTCGGGGGCGGCAGCACAGATACGCAGTATTTT
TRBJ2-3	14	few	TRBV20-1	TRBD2	CSAQSGSRTDTQYF	TGCAGTGCTCAGAGCGGGAGTAGGACAGATACGCAGTATTTT
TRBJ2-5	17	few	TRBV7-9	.	CASSLGSGGLSGETQYF	TGTGCCAGCAGCTTAGGGTCTGGGGGACTTTCGGGAGAGACCCAGTACTTC
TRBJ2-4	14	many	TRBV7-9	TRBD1	CASSRTGGKNIQYF	TGTGCCAGCAGCCGAACAGGGGGGAAAAACATTCAGTACTTC
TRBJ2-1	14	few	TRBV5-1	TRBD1	CASSWAGGRDEQFF	TGCGCCAGCAGCTGGGCAGGGGGCAGGGATGAGCAGTTCTTC
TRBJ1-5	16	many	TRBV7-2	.	CASSIQGPYSNQPQHF	TGTGCCAGCAGCATTCAGGGTCCGTATAGCAATCAGCCCCAGCATTTT
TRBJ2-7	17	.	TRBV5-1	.	CASSITPTGRGAYEQYF	TGCGCCAGCAGCATTACACCCACAGGGCGTGGGGCCTACGAGCAGTACTTC